The present T cell receptor (beta chain) was sequenced within a study of blood T cell repertoires in COVID-19 (dated by TCRdb to 2019 to 2021). Regarding the complete study: Samples covering the acute and convalescent phases of COVID-19 were provided by collaborators in the United States, Italy and Spain. Where available, HLA class I and class II types were obtained from metadata supplied by the sample provider rather than from assay-based typing. The material from the prospective study consisted of cDNA or gDNA derived from T cells, B-cell-depleted T cells, or PBMCs. A freely available public database, intended as a resource for researchers studying the immune response to SARS-CoV-2, is where the repertoires were released. The dataset comprised deeply sampled blood TCRbeta repertoires from subjects exposed to, actively infected with, or recovered from COVID-19. A de-identified subject ID, COVID-19 status, age in years and sex were almost always included in the sample metadata. Samples came from the ongoing ImmuneRACE study (first 160 participants) plus 1,254 subjects from 6 global collaborators. Here is what the overall study found, with its caveats: The amount of clinical and demographic metadata varied by source and participant and was provided uncurated.

The immunoSEQ Assay, a bias-controlled multiplex PCR, was used to amplify TCRbeta CDR3 regions from genomic DNA. In the paper's pipeline: Nucleated cell counts per sample were estimated from amplification of reference gene primers within the assay. To quantify the absolute abundance of each unique TCRbeta CDR3 rearrangement, sequence reads were collapsed and filtered. Productive Simpson clonality was computed per sample as the square root of Simpson's diversity index over productive rearrangements. This is the immuneACCESS table as TCRdb keeps it, with only in-frame sequences that have V and J called. A part of the clones is gone; compared with another copy, unresolved V genes explain less than half, and the rest is unexplained. D and trimming were read from the DNA, whereas the V and J calls and clone size are those reported in that table. The sample table contains roughly 250,000 clones; only one count was recorded for approximately 82% of them. The top ten hold 4% to 6% of the sample.

To note about this clone: The antigen this receptor binds is unknown. Per-base quality was not reported, and no clone a single base away is much larger than it.

The collaborating institutions used their own protocols to collect whole blood in K2EDTA tubes. For TCRbeta analysis, collaborator samples were shipped as frozen whole blood, as isolated PBMCs, or as DNA extracted from either sample type. From its cysteine to its phenylalanine, the CDR3 spans 16 amino acids. Of the read, only the CDR3 DNA is kept; its 48 bases are in frame from base 1. At the junction V is shortened by 8 bases and J by 2 bases, with 21 bases in between. The germline V gene yields MRHNA for CDR1 and SNTAGT for CDR2. Sequenced input: peripheral blood. The clonotype was recovered from a woman over 75 with active or convalescent COVID-19. Recombination linked TRBV6-4 to TRBJ2-5; perhaps TRBD1 is the D gene, with 6 bases matching. The DNA sequence follows: TGTGCCAGCGCCCCCCAGGCCAACAGGGCGCAAGAGACCCAGTACTTC. This is translated as CASAPQANRAQETQYF.